The following is a TCR beta chain sequence with its context. Its antigen remains unidentified. PCR used 60 Vbeta primers and 13 Jbeta primers. Data came from immunoSEQ multiplex PCR; TCRdb stores just in-frame clones and leaves some out. This table holds about 150,000 clones, 70% to 90% found once. This record comes from a study of cytomegalovirus exposure and HLA in healthy donors. Study-level results: Later, TCR association rates were found to vary by HLA locus, highest for DRB1 and lowest for HLA-C.

CDR1 and CDR2 from the germline V gene are SGDLS and YYNGEE. The V segment lost 2 bases and the J segment 2 bases; nucleotides outside the gene matches: 2. The CDR3 extends over 15 amino acids. The sample comprised PBMCs. This sequence was found in a woman in her forties in good health and CMV-seropositive. V and J are TRBV9 and TRBJ2-7; TRBD2 matches at 12 bases. DNA of the CDR3: TGTGCCAGCAGCGTCGGGACTAGCGGGCCCTACGAGCAGTACTTC. It yields the protein CASSVGTSGPYEQYF.